The next 20 T cell receptor beta chains were all read from a single sample in a study of CD8 T cells in Susac syndrome. About 0.5 to 1 ug RNA was reverse transcribed with random hexamers. TCRdb redid the calling of the immunoSEQ multiplex PCR reads with MiXCR, one entry per CDR3 protein. The sample has about 280,000 distinct CDR3 sequences; 80% to 90% are singletons. Material: CD8+ T cells from PBMCs. These receptors originate from a human donor with multiple sclerosis.

This chain joins TRBV6-5 and TRBJ2-1; TRBD1 matches 10 bases. Germline values: CDR1 MNHEY, CDR2 SVGAGI. Trimming removed 8 bases from V and 10 bases from J; junction bases left unmatched: 11. The CDR3 loop spans 14 amino acids. In DNA form, the CDR3 reads TGTGCCAGCTCTCCGGGACAGGGGTCCCCCGAGCAGTTCTTC. It encodes CASSPGQGSPEQFF.

This sequence joins TRBV30 and TRBJ2-4; D gene uncertain. Trimming removed 0 bases at V and 8 bases at J, with 8 bases between. The CDR3 covers 12 residues. Germline lookup yields CDR1 GTSNPN and CDR2 SVGIG (reference sequence). This CDR3 reads CAWSVSNHIQYF. CDR3 DNA: TGTGCCTGGAGTGTATCAAACCACATTCAGTACTTC.

The chain recombines TRBV27 with TRBJ1-1; D is perhaps TRBD1 (6 bases). From germline, CDR1 is MNHEY and CDR2 SMNVEV (reference sequence). This CDR3 has 13 amino acids. Trimming took 0 bases from V and 7 from J, leaving 9 bases between them. CDR3 coding DNA: TGTGCCAGCAGTTTATCAGGGACAAGTGAAGCTTTCTTT. The encoded protein is CASSLSGTSEAFF.

CDR3 coding DNA: TGTGCCAGCAGTAATTCAGGGAACCACTCCTACGAGCAGTACTTC. Its translation is CASSNSGNHSYEQYF. The genes are TRBV21-1 and TRBJ2-7; TRBD1, the D gene given by the table, was not confirmed from the DNA. TRBV21-1 is a listed pseudogene. The CDR3 runs 15 residues.

This clonotype appeared once. The gene calls are TRBV10-1 and TRBJ2-7; D ambiguous. V lost 3 bases and J 6 bases, leaving 9 bases between the germline ends. This CDR3 comprises 12 residues. CDR1 is WNHNN, CDR2 SYGVQD, per germline (reference sequence). The CDR3 DNA is TGCGCCAGCAGTGACCGGTATGCCGAGCAGTACTTC. It is translated as CASSDRYAEQYF.

The rearrangement links TRBV28 to TRBJ2-5; 7 bases agree with TRBD2. V lost 3 bases, J lost 5 bases, and 6 bases stayed unmatched. Germline assignment: CDR1 MDHEN and CDR2 SYDVKM. This CDR3 region has 14 residues. In DNA, the CDR3 is TGTGCCAGCAGTTTCCGGGGGGTCGGGGAGACCCAGTACTTC. Amino acids: CASSFRGVGETQYF. Full variable domain (missing parts from reference TRBV28 and TRBJ2-5): DVKVTQSSRYLVKRTGEKVFLECVQDMDHENMFWYRQDPGLGLRLIYFSYDVKMKEKGDIPEGYSVSREKKERFSLILESASTNQTSMYLCASSFRGVGETQYFGPGTRLLVL.

The V gene is TRBV7-9, the J gene TRBJ2-4; tentative D call: TRBD1 (6 bases). CDR1 and CDR2 (germline): SEHNR, FQNEAQ (reference sequence). The CDR3 is 14 amino acids. Trimming pared 1 base from V and 11 bases from J, leaving 15 bases between. CDR3 protein: CASSLGGTIKVQYF. The CDR3 nucleotides are TGTGCCAGCAGCTTAGGGGGGACAATAAAAGTTCAGTACTTC.

CDR3 bases: TGCAGTGCTAGAATAGGGTGGGGGGAAACTGAAGCTTTCTTT. Protein product: CSARIGWGETEAFF. The chain recombines TRBV20-1 with TRBJ1-1, with a weak D call TRBD1 (5 bases). The CDR3 totals 14 residues. The germline CDR1 and CDR2 sequences are DFQATT and SNEGSKA (reference sequence). V was trimmed by 2 bases and J by 5 bases, leaving 15 bases between them.

The J gene is TRBJ1-1, the V gene TRBV6-1, with 7 bases matching TRBD1. V was pared by 6 bases and J by 0 bases, with 13 bases of the junction left unmatched. CDR1 MNHNS and CDR2 SASEGT come from the germline V gene. The CDR3 contains 17 residues. The CDR3 region has the DNA TGTGCCAGCAGCGAACAGGGGAGGGAATCGATGAACACTGAAGCTTTCTTT. Amino acid sequence: CASSEQGRESMNTEAFF.

The rearrangement links TRBV28 to TRBJ2-3; TRBD2 agrees at 7 bases. The CDR3 loop spans 15 amino acids. Germline-derived CDR1 and CDR2 are MDHEN and SYDVKM. Germline trimming cut 3 bases from V and 5 bases from J; bases unmatched to any gene: 8. CDR3 amino acids: CASSLGGSKGDTQYF. The CDR3 coding sequence is TGTGCCAGCAGTTTGGGCGGGAGTAAAGGAGATACGCAGTATTTT.

The rearrangement links TRBV12-3 or TRBV12-4 to TRBJ2-2; D not resolved. This CDR3 has 12 amino acids. The ends were cut back, 6 bases at V and 6 bases at J, with 8 bases in the middle. The CDR3 DNA is TGTGCCAGCAGCCCGACCCCCGGGGAGCTGTTTTTT. It translates to CASSPTPGELFF.

The chain recombines TRBV7-3 with TRBJ2-7; perhaps TRBD2 as D (5 bases). The CDR3 loop spans 14 amino acids. V shed 5 bases and J shed 6 bases, with 17 bases lying between them. Germline V gives CDR1 SGHTA, CDR2 FQGTGA. The CDR3 nucleotides are TGTGCCAGCAGCCAGCACCTGGGGAGCATCGAGCAGTACTTC. The encoded protein is CASSQHLGSIEQYF.

A few counts support this clonotype. This chain links TRBV29-1 with TRBJ1-1; maybe TRBD1 (5 bases). The CDR3 is made up of 10 amino acids. V lost 6 bases and J 7 bases, leaving 9 bases between the germline ends. Looked up from germline, CDR1 is SQVTM and CDR2 is ANQGSEA. DNA for the CDR3: TGCAGCGTGGGGGGGGGTGAAGCTTTCTTT. It yields the protein CSVGGGEAFF.

This clonotype was detected only once. The chain combines TRBV11-3 with TRBJ2-2; D not certain. Germline lookup yields CDR1 SGHNT and CDR2 YENEEA. Trimming stripped 4 bases from V and 1 base from J, with 7 bases between. The CDR3 extends over 14 amino acids. The CDR3 nucleotides are TGTGCCAGCAGCTCAGTTAGGAACACCGGGGAGCTGTTTTTT. Translating gives CASSSVRNTGELFF.

The V call is TRBV12-3 or TRBV12-4, the J call TRBJ2-7; 8 bases map to TRBD1. V dropped 6 bases and J dropped 7; count of bases not matched to a gene: 11. The CDR3 is 14 residues long. CDR3 DNA sequence: TGTGCCAGCAGCGCGACAGGGGAAAGTGAGGAGCAGTACTTC. Its protein product is CASSATGESEEQYF.

The rearrangement uses TRBV6-5 and TRBJ1-1; D is uncertain. In germline, CDR1 is MNHEY, CDR2 SVGAGI. This CDR3 has 13 residues. V was pared by 4 bases and J by 1 base, with 7 bases between. The CDR3 spells CASSSTANTEAFF. The CDR3 DNA reads as TGTGCCAGCAGTTCTACAGCGAACACTGAAGCTTTCTTT.

The chain combines TRBV7-9 with TRBJ2-7; TRBD2 matches at 12 bases. Looked up from germline, CDR1 is SEHNR and CDR2 is FQNEAQ (reference sequence). Trimming took 1 base from V and 6 from J; bases not matched to a gene: 4. The CDR3 is 15 residues long. CDR3: CASSLGLAGGPEQYF. DNA for the CDR3: TGTGCCAGCAGCTTAGGTCTAGCGGGAGGGCCCGAGCAGTACTTC.

The J gene is TRBJ2-7, the V gene TRBV20-1; 7 positions agree with TRBD2. The ends lost 1 base at V and 5 bases at J; junction bases unmatched: 8. This CDR3 comprises 14 residues. Germline CDR1 reads DFQATT; CDR2 reads SNEGSKA (reference sequence). This CDR3 is CSARVPGGDDEQYF. The CDR3 nucleotides read TGCAGTGCTAGAGTTCCGGGGGGTGATGACGAGCAGTACTTC.

The rearrangement joins TRBV10-2 to TRBJ2-2; tentatively, D is TRBD1 (6 bases). This CDR3 has 16 amino acids. Per the germline V gene, CDR1 is WSHSY and CDR2 is SAAADI. V dropped 1 base and J dropped 4 bases, with 13 bases sitting between them. CDR3 residues: CASSEWVAGVTGELFF. Written as DNA, the CDR3 is TGCGCCAGCAGTGAGTGGGTGGCAGGGGTCACCGGGGAGCTGTTTTTT.

In this sample, this clonotype turned up a few times. The chain joins TRBV7-3 to TRBJ2-7, with D hard to call. Trimming removed 2 bases from V and 3 bases from J, with 11 bases in between. CDR3 size: 14 residues. Germline lookup yields CDR1 SGHTA and CDR2 FQGTGA. CDR3 nucleotide sequence: TGTGCCAGCAGCTTAGAAGGACCGGTCTACGAGCAGTACTTC. Its translation: CASSLEGPVYEQYF.